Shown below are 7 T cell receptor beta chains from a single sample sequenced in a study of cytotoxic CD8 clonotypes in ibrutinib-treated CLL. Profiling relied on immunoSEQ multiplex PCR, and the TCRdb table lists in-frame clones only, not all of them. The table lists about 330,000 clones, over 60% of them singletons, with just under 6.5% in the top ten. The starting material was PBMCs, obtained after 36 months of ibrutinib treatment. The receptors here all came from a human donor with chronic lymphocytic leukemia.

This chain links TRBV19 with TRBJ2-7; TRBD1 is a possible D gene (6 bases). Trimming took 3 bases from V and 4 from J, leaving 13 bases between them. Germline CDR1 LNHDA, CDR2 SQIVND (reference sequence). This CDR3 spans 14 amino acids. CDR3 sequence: CASSIVGQQYEQYF. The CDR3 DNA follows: TGTGCCAGTAGTATTGTCGGACAGCAGTACGAGCAGTACTTC. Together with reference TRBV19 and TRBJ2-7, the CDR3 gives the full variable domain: DGGITQSPKYLFRKEGQNVTLSCEQNLNHDAMYWYRQDPGQGLRLIYYSQIVNDFQKGDIAEGYSVSREKKESFPLTVTSAQKNPTAFYLCASSIVGQQYEQYFGPGTRLTVT.

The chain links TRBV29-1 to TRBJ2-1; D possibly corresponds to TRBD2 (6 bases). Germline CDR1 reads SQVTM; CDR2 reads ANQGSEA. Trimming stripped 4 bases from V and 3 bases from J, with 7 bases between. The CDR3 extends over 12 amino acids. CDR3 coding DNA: TGCAGCGTTGTGGGACTCTACAATGAGCAGTTCTTC. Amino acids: CSVVGLYNEQFF.

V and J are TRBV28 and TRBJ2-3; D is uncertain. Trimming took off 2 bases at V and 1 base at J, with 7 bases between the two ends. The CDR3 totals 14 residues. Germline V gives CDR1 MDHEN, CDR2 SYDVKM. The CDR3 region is CASSLGVRTDTQYF. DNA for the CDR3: TGTGCCAGCAGTTTAGGGGTCCGCACAGATACGCAGTATTTT.

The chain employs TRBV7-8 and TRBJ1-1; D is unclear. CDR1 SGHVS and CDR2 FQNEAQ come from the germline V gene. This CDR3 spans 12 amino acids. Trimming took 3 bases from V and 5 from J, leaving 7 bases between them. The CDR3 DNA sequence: TGTGCCAGCAGCTTGGACGGTACTGAAGCTTTCTTT. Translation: CASSLDGTEAFF. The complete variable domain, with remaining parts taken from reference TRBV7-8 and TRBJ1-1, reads GAGVSQSPRYKVAKRGQDVALRCDPISGHVSLFWYQQALGQGPEFLTYFQNEAQLDKSGLPSDRFFAERPEGSVSTLKIQRTQQEDSAVYLCASSLDGTEAFFGQGTRLTVV.

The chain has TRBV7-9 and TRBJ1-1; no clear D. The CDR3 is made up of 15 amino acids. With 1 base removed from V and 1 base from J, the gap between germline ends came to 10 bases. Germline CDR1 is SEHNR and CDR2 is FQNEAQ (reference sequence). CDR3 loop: CASSLVRLGNTEAFF. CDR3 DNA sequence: TGTGCCAGCAGCTTAGTTAGGTTGGGGAACACTGAAGCTTTCTTT.

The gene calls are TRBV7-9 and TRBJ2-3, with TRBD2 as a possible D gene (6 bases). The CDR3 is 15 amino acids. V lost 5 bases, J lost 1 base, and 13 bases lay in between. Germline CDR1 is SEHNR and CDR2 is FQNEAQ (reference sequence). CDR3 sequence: CASSHRGLGTDTQYF. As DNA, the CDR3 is TGTGCCAGCAGCCATCGGGGGTTAGGCACAGATACGCAGTATTTT. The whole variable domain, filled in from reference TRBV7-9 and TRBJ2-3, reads DTGVSQNPRHKITKRGQNVTFRCDPISEHNRLYWYRQTLGQGPEFLTYFQNEAQLEKSRLLSDRFSAERPKGSFSTLEIQRTEQGDSAMYLCASSHRGLGTDTQYFGPGTRLTVL.

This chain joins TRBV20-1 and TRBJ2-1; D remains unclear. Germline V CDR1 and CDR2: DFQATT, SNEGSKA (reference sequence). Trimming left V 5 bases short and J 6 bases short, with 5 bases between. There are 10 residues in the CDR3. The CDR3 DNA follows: TGCAGTGCTTTCTTCAATGAGCAGTTCTTC. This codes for CSAFFNEQFF.